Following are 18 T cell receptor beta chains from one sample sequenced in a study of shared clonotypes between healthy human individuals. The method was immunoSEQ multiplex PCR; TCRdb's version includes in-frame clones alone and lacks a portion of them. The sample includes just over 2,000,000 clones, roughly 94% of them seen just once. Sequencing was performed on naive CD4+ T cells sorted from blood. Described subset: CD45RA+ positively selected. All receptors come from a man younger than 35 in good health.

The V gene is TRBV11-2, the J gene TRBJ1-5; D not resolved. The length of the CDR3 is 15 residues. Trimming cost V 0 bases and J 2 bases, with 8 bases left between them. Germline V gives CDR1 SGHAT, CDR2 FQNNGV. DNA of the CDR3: TGTGCCAGCAGCTTAGATCAAGGTCGCAATCAGCCCCAGCATTTT. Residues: CASSLDQGRNQPQHF.

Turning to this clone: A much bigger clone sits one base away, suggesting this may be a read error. The CDR3, as DNA: TGTGCCAGTAGTGTAGAAGGATTTGGCTACACCTTC. It is translated as CASSVEGFGYTF. The rearrangement joins TRBV19 to TRBJ1-2; no firm D call. This CDR3 is built from 12 residues. Germline V gives CDR1 LNHDA, CDR2 SQIVND (reference sequence).

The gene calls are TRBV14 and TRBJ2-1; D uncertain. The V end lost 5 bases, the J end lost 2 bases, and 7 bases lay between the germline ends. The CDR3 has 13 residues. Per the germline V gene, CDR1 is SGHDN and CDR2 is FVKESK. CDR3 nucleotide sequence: TGTGCCAGCAGCTACGCCGCCTACAATGAGCAGTTCTTC. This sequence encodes CASSYAAYNEQFF.

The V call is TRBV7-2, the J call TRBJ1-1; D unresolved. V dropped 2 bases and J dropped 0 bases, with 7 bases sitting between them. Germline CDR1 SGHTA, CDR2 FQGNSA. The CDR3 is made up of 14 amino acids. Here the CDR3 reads CASSLSAMNTEAFF. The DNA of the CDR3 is TGTGCCAGCAGCTTATCGGCAATGAACACTGAAGCTTTCTTT.

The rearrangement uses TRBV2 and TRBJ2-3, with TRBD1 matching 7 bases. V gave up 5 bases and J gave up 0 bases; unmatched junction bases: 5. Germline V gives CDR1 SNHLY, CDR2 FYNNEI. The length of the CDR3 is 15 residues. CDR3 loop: CASSRQGGSTDTQYF. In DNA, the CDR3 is TGTGCCAGCAGTCGACAGGGCGGGAGCACAGATACGCAGTATTTT.

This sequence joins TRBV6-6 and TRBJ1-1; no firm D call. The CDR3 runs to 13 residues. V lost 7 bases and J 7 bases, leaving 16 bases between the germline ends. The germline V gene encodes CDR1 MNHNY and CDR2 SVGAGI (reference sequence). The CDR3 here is CASNLWGSSEAFF. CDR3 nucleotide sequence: TGTGCCAGCAACCTTTGGGGTTCAAGTGAAGCTTTCTTT.

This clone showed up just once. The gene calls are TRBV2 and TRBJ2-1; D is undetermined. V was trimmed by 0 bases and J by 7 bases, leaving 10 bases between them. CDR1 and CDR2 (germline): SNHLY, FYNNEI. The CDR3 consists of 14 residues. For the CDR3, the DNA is TGTGCCAGCAGTGAAGCGTTGATTGGGAATGAGCAGTTCTTC. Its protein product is CASSEALIGNEQFF. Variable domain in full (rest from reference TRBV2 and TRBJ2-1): EPEVTQTPSHQVTQMGQEVILRCVPISNHLYFYWYRQILGQKVEFLVSFYNNEISEKSEIFDDQFSVERPDGSNFTLKIRSTKLEDSAMYFCASSEALIGNEQFFGPGTRLTVL.

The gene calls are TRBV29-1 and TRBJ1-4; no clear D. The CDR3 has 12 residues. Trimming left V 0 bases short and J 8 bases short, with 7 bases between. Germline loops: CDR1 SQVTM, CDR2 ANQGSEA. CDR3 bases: TGCAGCGTTGAAGATCGCCGGGAAAAACTGTTTTTT. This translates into CSVEDRREKLFF.

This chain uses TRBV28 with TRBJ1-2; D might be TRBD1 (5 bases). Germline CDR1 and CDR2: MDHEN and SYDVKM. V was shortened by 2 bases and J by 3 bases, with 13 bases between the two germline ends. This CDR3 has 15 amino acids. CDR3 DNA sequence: TGTGCCAGCAGTTTAAGGCAGGGAATCTACTATGGCTACACCTTC. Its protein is CASSLRQGIYYGYTF.

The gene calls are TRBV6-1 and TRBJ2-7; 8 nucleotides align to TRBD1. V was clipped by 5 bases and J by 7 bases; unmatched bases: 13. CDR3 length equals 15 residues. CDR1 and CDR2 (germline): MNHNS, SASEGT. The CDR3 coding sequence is TGTGCCAGCAGTCCAGCCGGGACAGGCAAGCCAGAGCAGTACTTC. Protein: CASSPAGTGKPEQYF.

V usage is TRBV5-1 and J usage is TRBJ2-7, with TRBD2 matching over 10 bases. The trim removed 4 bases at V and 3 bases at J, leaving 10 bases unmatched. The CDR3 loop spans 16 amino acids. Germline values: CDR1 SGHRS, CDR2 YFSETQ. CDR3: CASSQEGRTSGYEQYF. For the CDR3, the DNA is TGCGCCAGCAGCCAAGAGGGACGGACTAGCGGCTACGAGCAGTACTTC.

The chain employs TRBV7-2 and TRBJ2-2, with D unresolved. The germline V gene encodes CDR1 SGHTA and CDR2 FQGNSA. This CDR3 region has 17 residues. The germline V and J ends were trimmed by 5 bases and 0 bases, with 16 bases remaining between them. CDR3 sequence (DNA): TGTGCCAGCAGCCGCGGCCCAGAACACGCGAACACCGGGGAGCTGTTTTTT. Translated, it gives CASSRGPEHANTGELFF.

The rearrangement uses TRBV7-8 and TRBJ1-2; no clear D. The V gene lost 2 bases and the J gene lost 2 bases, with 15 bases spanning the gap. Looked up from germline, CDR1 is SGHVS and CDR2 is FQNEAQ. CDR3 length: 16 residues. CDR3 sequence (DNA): TGTGCCAGCAGCTTACTCCACGCGACAATGAACTATGGCTACACCTTC. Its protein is CASSLLHATMNYGYTF.

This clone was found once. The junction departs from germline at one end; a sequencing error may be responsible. CDR3 nucleotide sequence: TGTGCCAGCAGTGAACGGGGACAGGGCCTGTTC. Translating it yields CASSERGQGLF. V and J are TRBV2 and TRBJ2-7; 9 bases fit TRBD1. The CDR3 has 11 amino acids. Germline V lookup: CDR1 SNHLY, CDR2 FYNNEI.

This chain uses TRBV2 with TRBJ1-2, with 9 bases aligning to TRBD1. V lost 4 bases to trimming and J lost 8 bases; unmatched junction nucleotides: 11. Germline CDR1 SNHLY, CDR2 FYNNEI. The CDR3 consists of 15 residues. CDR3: CASSVLGQGSGGYTF. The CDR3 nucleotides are TGTGCCAGCAGTGTCTTGGGACAGGGAAGTGGAGGCTACACCTTC.

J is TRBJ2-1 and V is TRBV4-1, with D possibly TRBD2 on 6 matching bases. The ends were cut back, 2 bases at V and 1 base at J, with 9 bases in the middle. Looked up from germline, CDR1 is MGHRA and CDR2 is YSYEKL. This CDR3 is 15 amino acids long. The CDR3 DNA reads TGCGCCAGCAGCCAAACTAGCTTATCCTACAATGAGCAGTTCTTC. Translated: CASSQTSLSYNEQFF.

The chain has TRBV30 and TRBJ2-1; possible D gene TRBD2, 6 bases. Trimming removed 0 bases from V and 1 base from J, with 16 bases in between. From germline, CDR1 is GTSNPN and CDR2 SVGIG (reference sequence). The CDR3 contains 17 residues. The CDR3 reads CAWSVSRLGGSYNEQFF. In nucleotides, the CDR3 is TGTGCCTGGAGTGTTAGCAGGCTCGGGGGTTCCTACAATGAGCAGTTCTTC.

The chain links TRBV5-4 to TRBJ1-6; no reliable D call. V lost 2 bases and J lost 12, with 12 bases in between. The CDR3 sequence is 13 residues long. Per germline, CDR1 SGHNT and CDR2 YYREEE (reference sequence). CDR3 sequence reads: CASSLLNMEPLHF. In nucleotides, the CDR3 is TGTGCCAGCAGCTTACTAAACATGGAACCCCTCCACTTT.